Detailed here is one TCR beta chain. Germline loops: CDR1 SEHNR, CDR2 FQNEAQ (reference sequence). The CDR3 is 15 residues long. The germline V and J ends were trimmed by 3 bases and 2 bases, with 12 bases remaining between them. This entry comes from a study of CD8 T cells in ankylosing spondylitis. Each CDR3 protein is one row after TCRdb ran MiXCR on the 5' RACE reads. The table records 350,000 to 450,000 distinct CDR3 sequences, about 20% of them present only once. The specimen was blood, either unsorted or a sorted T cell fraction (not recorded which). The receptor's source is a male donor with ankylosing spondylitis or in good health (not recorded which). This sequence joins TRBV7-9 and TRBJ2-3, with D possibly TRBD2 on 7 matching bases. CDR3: CASSFTGGPTDTQYF. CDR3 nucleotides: TGTGCCAGCAGCTTTACCGGGGGGCCCACAGATACGCAGTATTTT.